A selection of T cell receptor beta chains follows, all from one sample in a study of cytomegalovirus exposure and HLA in healthy donors. Using immunoSEQ multiplex PCR, the repertoire was profiled, and TCRdb retains in-frame clones only, with some absent. The data show around 65,000 clones, 85% to 95% seen once. What was sequenced was PBMCs. The receptors derive from a man between 18 and 35 years old in good health and CMV-seropositive. CDR3s include the opening cysteine and the closing phenylalanine or tryptophan. D genes are given only for firm matches.

v_call: TRBV2
d_call: -
cdr3_length: 15
cdr3_aa: CASSGGVSIDAEAFF

v_call: TRBV6-4
d_call: -
cdr3_length: 14
cdr3_aa: CASSPTGGRETQYF

v_call: TRBV10-2
d_call: -
cdr3_length: 12
cdr3_aa: CASRVLPGELFF

v_call: TRBV5-1
d_call: TRBD1
cdr3_length: 15
cdr3_aa: CASSEGQGSLYEQYF

v_call: TRBV28
d_call: TRBD1
cdr3_length: 15
cdr3_aa: CASSLTGNSLYEQYF

v_call: TRBV9
d_call: -
cdr3_length: 13
cdr3_aa: CASSRGANEKLFF

v_call: TRBV19
d_call: -
cdr3_length: 15
cdr3_aa: CASSITVPGFDGYTF

v_call: TRBV29-1
d_call: TRBD2
cdr3_length: 15
cdr3_aa: CSVDRGTSGRYEQYF

v_call: TRBV5-6
d_call: -
cdr3_length: 13
cdr3_aa: CASSWDTSLSYTF

v_call: TRBV6-5
d_call: TRBD1
cdr3_length: 13
cdr3_aa: CASSRQGSYEQYF

v_call: TRBV2
d_call: TRBD1
cdr3_length: 14
cdr3_aa: CASRGQGVFSEAFF

v_call: TRBV19
d_call: -
cdr3_length: 14
cdr3_aa: CASSFRGANTEAFF

v_call: TRBV4-1
d_call: -
cdr3_length: 16
cdr3_aa: CASSQDPGFGDTEAFF

v_call: TRBV11-3
d_call: -
cdr3_length: 14
cdr3_aa: CASSLDRFYNEQFF

v_call: TRBV11-1
d_call: -
cdr3_length: 14
cdr3_aa: CASSFDWGQDTQYF

v_call: TRBV2
d_call: -
cdr3_length: 16
cdr3_aa: CASSSDREAGANVLTF

v_call: TRBV19
d_call: -
cdr3_length: 13
cdr3_aa: CASSASSGNTIYF

v_call: TRBV10-3
d_call: TRBD2
cdr3_length: 16
cdr3_aa: CAISESSGRAADTQYF

v_call: TRBV19
d_call: -
cdr3_length: 14
cdr3_aa: CASTATGEVYGYTF

v_call: TRBV4-1
d_call: -
cdr3_length: 14
cdr3_aa: CASSQGGANEKLFF

v_call: TRBV7-8
d_call: -
cdr3_length: 18
cdr3_aa: CASSLGDMGKLANYGYTF

v_call: TRBV6-5
d_call: -
cdr3_length: 14
cdr3_aa: CASSSVGGNTEAFF

v_call: TRBV19
d_call: -
cdr3_length: 13
cdr3_aa: CASSLAVQETQYF

v_call: TRBV15
d_call: TRBD1
cdr3_length: 15
cdr3_aa: CATSITGGAGTEAFF

v_call: TRBV19
d_call: -
cdr3_length: 14
cdr3_aa: CASSMAGPSTEQYF

v_call: TRBV7-3
d_call: TRBD1
cdr3_length: 15
cdr3_aa: CASSLGLTGSDEQFF

v_call: TRBV7-2
d_call: -
cdr3_length: 12
cdr3_aa: CVTGSPGYGYTF

v_call: TRBV15
d_call: -
cdr3_length: 14
cdr3_aa: CATSRVLDTDTQYF

v_call: TRBV7-8
d_call: TRBD1
cdr3_length: 15
cdr3_aa: CASSPRRTGLYEQYF

v_call: TRBV4-1
d_call: -
cdr3_length: 15
cdr3_aa: CASSQDRTEGDEQFF

v_call: TRBV30
d_call: -
cdr3_length: 12
cdr3_aa: CAWSLMGDTQYF

v_call: TRBV19
d_call: -
cdr3_length: 12
cdr3_aa: CASAVGGTEAFF

v_call: TRBV5-6
d_call: TRBD2
cdr3_length: 16
cdr3_aa: CASSPRVAGYIYEQFF

v_call: TRBV7-6
d_call: -
cdr3_length: 13
cdr3_aa: CASSYELTDTQYF

v_call: TRBV5-1
d_call: TRBD1
cdr3_length: 17
cdr3_aa: CASSPDPGQGSTDTQYF

v_call: TRBV11-2
d_call: -
cdr3_length: 14
cdr3_aa: CASSIPGRSTEAFF

v_call: TRBV29-1
d_call: TRBD1
cdr3_length: 12
cdr3_aa: CSGTGGTGELFF

v_call: TRBV9
d_call: TRBD2
cdr3_length: 15
cdr3_aa: CASSVAGGPGGELFF

v_call: TRBV4-2
d_call: -
cdr3_length: 13
cdr3_aa: CASSPTSDTEAFF

v_call: TRBV5-1
d_call: TRBD1
cdr3_length: 16
cdr3_aa: CASSRDSRVDGNTIYF

v_call: TRBV28
d_call: TRBD1
cdr3_length: 15
cdr3_aa: CASTPTGQGQETQYF